Sequencing of this T cell receptor beta chain was carried out in a study of shared clonotypes between healthy human individuals. This clone was counted a single time. Its antigen remains unknown. This CDR3 is built from 13 residues. Trimming left V 3 bases short and J 4 bases short, with 9 bases between. Germline CDR1 and CDR2: WNHNN and SYGVQD (reference sequence). Produced via immunoSEQ multiplex PCR; TCRdb's table is partial and in-frame only. The table shows roughly 700,000 clones, with roughly 70% occurring only once. Study-wide points: It was the few donors that limited the genetic and exposure-history diversity represented. Larger estimated richness was generally recorded for naive subsets relative to memory subsets.

The sequence derives from a woman aged 25 to 39 in good health. The chain is built from TRBV10-1 and TRBJ1-2; D possibly corresponds to TRBD1 (6 bases). Sequencing was done on a sample of memory CD4+ T cells sorted from blood. Stated subset: CD45RA-negative fraction. The CDR3 sequence is CASSDQGPYGYTF. The CDR3 DNA sequence: TGCGCCAGCAGTGACCAGGGGCCCTATGGCTACACCTTC.